The source of this TCR beta chain is a study of control samples from healthy donors and cancer patients. The germline V and J ends were trimmed by 5 bases and 5 bases, with 15 bases remaining between them. Germline assignment: CDR1 SEHNR and CDR2 FQNEAQ (reference sequence). The length of the CDR3 is 14 residues. Assay used: immunoSEQ multiplex PCR; TCRdb lists only in-frame clones, some missing. The repertoire holds 90,000 to 150,000 clones, with approximately 88% as singletons. V and J are TRBV7-9 and TRBJ1-2; D may be TRBD1 (5 bases). The sample consisted of blood. This TCR was sampled from a man in his forties or fifties in good health. The CDR3 DNA sequence: TGTGCCAGCAGCGTCGCGGGGCAGATATATGGCTACACCTTC. This encodes CASSVAGQIYGYTF.